This T cell receptor (beta chain) was recovered during a study of blood T cell repertoires in COVID-19. Study-level information: The United States, Italy and Spain provided the acute and convalescent COVID-19 samples.

Original methodology: Amplifying reference gene primers gave estimates of nucleated cell counts. Data came from immunoSEQ multiplex PCR; TCRdb stores just in-frame clones and leaves some out. That table is the source of V, J and clone size, and D and trimming were worked out from the DNA. The repertoire holds about 240,000 clones, with 86% as singletons. Germline V gives CDR1 KGHSH, CDR2 LQKENI. The CDR3 runs to 15 residues. V lost 1 base to trimming and J lost 6 bases; unmatched junction nucleotides: 4. Sequencing input: peripheral blood. This receptor was taken from a man between 60 and 75 years old with acute or convalescent COVID-19. The J gene is TRBJ2-2, the V gene TRBV18, with TRBD2 matching over 8 bases. CDR3 loop: CASSPRSGNAGELFF. The CDR3, as DNA: TGTGCCAGCTCACCACGTAGCGGGAATGCCGGGGAGCTGTTTTTT.